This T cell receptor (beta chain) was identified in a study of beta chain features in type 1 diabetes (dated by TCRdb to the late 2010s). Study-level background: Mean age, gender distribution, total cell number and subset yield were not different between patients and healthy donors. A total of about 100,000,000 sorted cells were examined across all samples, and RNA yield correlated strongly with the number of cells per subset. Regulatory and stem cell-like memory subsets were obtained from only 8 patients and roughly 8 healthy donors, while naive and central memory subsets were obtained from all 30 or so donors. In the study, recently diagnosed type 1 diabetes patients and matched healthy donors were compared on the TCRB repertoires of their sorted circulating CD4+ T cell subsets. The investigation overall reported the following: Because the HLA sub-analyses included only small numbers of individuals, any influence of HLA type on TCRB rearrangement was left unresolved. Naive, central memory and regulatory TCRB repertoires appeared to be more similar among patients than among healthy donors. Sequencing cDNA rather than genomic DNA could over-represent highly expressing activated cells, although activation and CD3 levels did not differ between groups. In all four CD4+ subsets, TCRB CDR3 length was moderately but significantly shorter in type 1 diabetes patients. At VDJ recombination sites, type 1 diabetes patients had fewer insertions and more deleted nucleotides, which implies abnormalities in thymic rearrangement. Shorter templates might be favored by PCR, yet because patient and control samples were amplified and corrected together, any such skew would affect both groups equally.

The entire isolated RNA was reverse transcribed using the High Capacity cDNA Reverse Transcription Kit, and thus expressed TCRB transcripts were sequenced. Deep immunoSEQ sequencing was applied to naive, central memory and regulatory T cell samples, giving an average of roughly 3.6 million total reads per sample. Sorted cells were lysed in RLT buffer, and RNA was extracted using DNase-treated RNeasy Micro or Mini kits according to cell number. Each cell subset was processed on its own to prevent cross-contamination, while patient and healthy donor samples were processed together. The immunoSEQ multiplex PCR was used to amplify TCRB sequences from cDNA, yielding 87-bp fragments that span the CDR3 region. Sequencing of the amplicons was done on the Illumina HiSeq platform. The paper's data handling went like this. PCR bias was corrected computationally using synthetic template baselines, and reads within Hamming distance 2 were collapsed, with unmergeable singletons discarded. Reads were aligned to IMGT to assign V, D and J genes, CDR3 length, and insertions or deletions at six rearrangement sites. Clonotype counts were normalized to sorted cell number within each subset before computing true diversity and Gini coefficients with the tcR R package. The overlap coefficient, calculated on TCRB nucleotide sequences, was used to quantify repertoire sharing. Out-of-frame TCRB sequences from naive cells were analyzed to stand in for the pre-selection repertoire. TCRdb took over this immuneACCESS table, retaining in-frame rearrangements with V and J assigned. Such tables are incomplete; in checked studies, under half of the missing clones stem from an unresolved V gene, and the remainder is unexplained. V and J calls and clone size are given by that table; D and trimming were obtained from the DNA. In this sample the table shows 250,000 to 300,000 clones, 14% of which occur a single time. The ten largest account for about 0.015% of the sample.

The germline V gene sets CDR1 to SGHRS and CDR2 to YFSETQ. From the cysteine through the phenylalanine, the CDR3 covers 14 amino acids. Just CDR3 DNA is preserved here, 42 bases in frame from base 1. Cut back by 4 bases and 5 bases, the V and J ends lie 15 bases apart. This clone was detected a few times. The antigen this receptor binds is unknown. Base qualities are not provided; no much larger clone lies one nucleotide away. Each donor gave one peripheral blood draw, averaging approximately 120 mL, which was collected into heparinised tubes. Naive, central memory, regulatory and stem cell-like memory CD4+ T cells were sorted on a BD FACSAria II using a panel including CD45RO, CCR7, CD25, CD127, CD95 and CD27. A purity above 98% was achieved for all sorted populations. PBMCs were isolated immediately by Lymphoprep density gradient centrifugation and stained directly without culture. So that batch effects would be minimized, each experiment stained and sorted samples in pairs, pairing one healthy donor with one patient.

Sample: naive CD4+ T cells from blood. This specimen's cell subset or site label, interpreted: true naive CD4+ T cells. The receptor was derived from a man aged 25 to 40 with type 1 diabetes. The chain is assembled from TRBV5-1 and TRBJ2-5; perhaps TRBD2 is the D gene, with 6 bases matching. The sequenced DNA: TGCGCCAGCAGCCTGCTTTATCGGGGGGAGACCCAGTACTTC. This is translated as CASSLLYRGETQYF.